This T cell receptor (beta chain) was found in a study of shared clonotypes between healthy human individuals. V lost 0 bases to trimming and J lost 2 bases; unmatched junction nucleotides: 6. Germline CDR1 and CDR2: MNHEY and SVGAGI. The CDR3 extends over 16 amino acids. Libraries were prepared by immunoSEQ multiplex PCR; TCRdb keeps only in-frame clonotypes and omits some of them. The table has about 470,000 clones, around 79% seen once. The clonotype comes from a woman aged 35 to 49 in good health. Some clones in this sample may be carry-over from other donors' samples. The gene calls are TRBV6-5 and TRBJ2-7; 8 nucleotides align to TRBD2. Sequencing input: PBMCs. The CDR3 loop is CASSYSGTSGPYEQYF. CDR3 bases: TGTGCCAGCAGTTACTCGGGAACTAGCGGACCCTACGAGCAGTACTTC.